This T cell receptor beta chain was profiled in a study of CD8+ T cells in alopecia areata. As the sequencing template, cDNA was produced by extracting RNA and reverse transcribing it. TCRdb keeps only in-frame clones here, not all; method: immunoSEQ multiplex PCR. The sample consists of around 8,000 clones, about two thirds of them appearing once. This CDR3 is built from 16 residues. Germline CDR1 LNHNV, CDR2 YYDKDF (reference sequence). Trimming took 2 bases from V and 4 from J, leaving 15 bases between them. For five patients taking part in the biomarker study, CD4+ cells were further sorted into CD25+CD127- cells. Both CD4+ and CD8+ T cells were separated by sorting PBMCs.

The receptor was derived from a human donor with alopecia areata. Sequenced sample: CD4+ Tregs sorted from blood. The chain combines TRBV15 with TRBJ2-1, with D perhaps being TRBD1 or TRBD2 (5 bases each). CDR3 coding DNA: TGTGCCACCAGCAGAAATTGGGGAGACAGATACAATGAGCAGTTCTTC. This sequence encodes CATSRNWGDRYNEQFF.